This TCR beta chain was found in a study of technical replicates of blood from several donors. Germline assignment: CDR1 SNHLY and CDR2 FYNNEI. CDR3 length equals 15 residues. J lost 6 bases, V lost 5 bases, and 5 bases had no gene match. Assay: immunoSEQ multiplex PCR; the TCRdb copy retains only in-frame clones and omits some. The profile shows about 93,000 clones, 95% of them singletons. The specimen sequenced was T cells isolated from PBMCs. The receptor comes from a human donor in good health. J is TRBJ1-6 and V is TRBV2, with 9 bases lining up with TRBD1. The chain's CDR3 is CASSPDRGFNSPLHF. The CDR3 DNA sequence: TGTGCCAGCAGTCCTGACAGGGGGTTTAATTCACCCCTCCACTTT.